One and the same sample provided the 26 T cell receptor beta chains below, sequenced in a study of molecular identifiers for immune sequencing clone quantification. TCRdb processed the PCR reads anew with MiXCR; each CDR3 protein has one entry. The sample lists hundreds of thousands of distinct CDR3 sequences, about 25% occurring once. The sample comprised naive CD8+ T cells from blood, with Jurkat cell RNA spiked in. Subset defined: FACS-sorted CD8+CD4-CCR7+CD45RA+ naive T cells. The receptors shown here come from a human donor in good health. Some libraries in this study had Jurkat cell RNA spiked in.

Of note for this clonotype: This sequence may be a read error, since a much larger clone differs from it by one base. The chain employs TRBV7-8 and TRBJ1-2, with D unresolved. Germline-derived CDR1 and CDR2 are SGHVS and FQNEAQ. The CDR3 extends over 14 amino acids. CDR3 region: CAGSLDLFNYGYTF. CDR3 DNA: TGTGCCGGCAGCTTAGACCTATTTAACTATGGCTACACCTTC.

The rearrangement links TRBV6-5 to TRBJ1-1; D is undetermined. The CDR3 spans 16 residues. CDR1 is MNHEY, CDR2 SVGAGI, per germline. V lost 2 bases, J lost 3 bases, and 16 bases lay in between. The DNA for the CDR3 is TGTGCCAGCAGTTACGGATTCGGTGGGCGGGACACTGAAGCTTTCTTT. As protein: CASSYGFGGRDTEAFF.

This clonotype showed up many times. This rearrangement joins TRBV5-1 to TRBJ2-7; D is perhaps TRBD1 or TRBD2 (5 bases each). The V gene lost 5 bases and the J gene lost 0 bases, with 24 bases spanning the gap. The CDR3 loop spans 18 amino acids. Germline V gives CDR1 SGHRS, CDR2 YFSETQ. CDR3 residues: CASSPGPGGIMGSYEQYF. CDR3 nucleotides: TGCGCCAGCAGTCCCGGGCCTGGGGGTATAATGGGCTCCTACGAGCAGTACTTC.

The CDR3 DNA reads as TGTGCCATATCGTGGCAGTTGCAAACCTACGAGCAGTACTTC. Amino acid sequence: CAISWQLQTYEQYF. The chain recombines TRBV10-3 with TRBJ2-7; D unresolved. The CDR3 has 14 amino acids. The germline gives CDR1 ENHRY, CDR2 SYGVKD. V lost 9 bases to trimming and J lost 2 bases, with 17 bases between them.

In its sample, this clonotype was seen many times. The chain couples TRBV5-1 to TRBJ2-3; perhaps TRBD2 as D (5 bases). The CDR3 spans 15 residues. The V gene's germline CDR1 is SGHRS and CDR2 YFSETQ. V dropped 4 bases and J dropped 2 bases, with 14 bases sitting between them. Written as DNA, the CDR3 is TGCGCCAGCAGCGATGCTGACTATTACACAGATACGCAGTATTTT. Encoded protein: CASSDADYYTDTQYF.

The chain employs TRBV7-2 and TRBJ2-7, with D hard to call. The CDR3 covers 13 residues. V lost 5 bases and J 5 bases, leaving 13 bases between the germline ends. Germline-derived CDR1 and CDR2 are SGHTA and FQGNSA. CDR3 region: CASSPLLRNEQYF. CDR3 nucleotide sequence: TGTGCCAGCAGCCCCCTCCTCAGGAACGAGCAGTACTTC.

This clonotype was seen more than once but under ten times. The chain links TRBV18 to TRBJ1-1, with 9 nucleotides matching TRBD1. The CDR3 is 18 residues long. V shed 0 bases and J 3 bases; nucleotides not matched to a gene: 11. The V gene's germline CDR1 is KGHSH and CDR2 LQKENI. The CDR3 loop reads CASSPPPGTGIMDTEAFF. The CDR3 DNA is TGTGCCAGCTCACCACCGCCCGGGACAGGGATCATGGACACTGAAGCTTTCTTT.

This clonotype was seen ten or more times. The V and J genes are TRBV6-7 and TRBJ2-3, with D possibly matching TRBD2 (6 bases). TRBV6-7 is an ORF for which the function is uncertain. The CDR3 extends over 14 amino acids. V was cut by 2 bases and J by 9 bases, with 15 bases left in between. The CDR3 region is CASSYTDRGGTQYF. The CDR3 DNA is TGTGCCAGCAGTTACACTGACCGGGGAGGCACGCAGTATTTT.

On this clonotype itself: The junction differs from germline at one of its ends, possibly a read error. The chain combines TRBV6-2 or TRBV6-3 with TRBJ1-2; 7 positions match TRBD1. CDR1 is MNHEY and CDR2 is SVGEGT in the germline V gene. The CDR3 spans 17 residues. The CDR3 bases are TGTGCCAACAGTTACCCACGAACCGGGACAGCCTTCTATGGCTACCCCTTC. The encoded protein is CANSYPRTGTAFYGYPF.

V gene TRBV28 combines with J gene TRBJ2-5; TRBD1 aligns across 9 bases. CDR1 and CDR2 (germline): MDHEN, SYDVKM. Trimming took 3 bases from V and 5 from J; bases not matched to a gene: 10. The CDR3 is made up of 16 amino acids. CDR3 sequence: CASSFLTGGGPETQYF. The DNA of the CDR3 is TGTGCCAGCAGTTTCCTGACAGGGGGTGGGCCGGAGACCCAGTACTTC.

The rearrangement joins TRBV15 to TRBJ2-1; perhaps D is TRBD1 or TRBD2 (5 bases each). The CDR3 is 13 residues long. CDR1 LNHNV and CDR2 YYDKDF come from the germline V gene (reference sequence). Trimming shortened V by 8 bases and J by 7 bases, and 15 bases separated the two germline ends. CDR3 amino acids: CATSSVGANEQFF. The DNA for the CDR3 is TGTGCCACCTCTTCGGTCGGGGCTAATGAGCAGTTCTTC.

This chain connects TRBV7-9 to TRBJ1-2; D perhaps matches TRBD1 (5 bases). V was clipped by 1 base and J by 4 bases, with 10 bases between them. CDR1 and CDR2 (germline): SEHNR, FQNEAQ (reference sequence). The CDR3 has 14 amino acids. In DNA form, the CDR3 reads TGTGCCAGCAGCTTAGAACAGGTTAGCTATGGCTACACCTTC. It encodes CASSLEQVSYGYTF.

This clonotype was seen just once. V is TRBV4-2 and J is TRBJ1-4; tentative D call: TRBD1 (6 bases). The CDR3 contains 16 residues. Germline V gene data show CDR1 as LGHNA and CDR2 as YNFKEQ. The V end lost 1 base, the J end lost 8 bases, and 17 bases lay between the germline ends. CDR3 nucleotide sequence: TGTGCCAGCAGCCAAGTATTGGGGGCGGGAGGGGAAAAACTGTTTTTT. Amino acids: CASSQVLGAGGEKLFF.

This clonotype was counted at least ten times. This chain uses TRBV11-2 with TRBJ2-2, with a weak D call TRBD2 (6 bases). The CDR3 runs 17 residues. V shed 0 bases and J shed 1 base, with 12 bases lying between them. In germline, CDR1 is SGHAT, CDR2 FQNNGV. The CDR3 nucleotides read TGTGCCAGCAGCTTAGAGTACACTAGCTTGAACACCGGGGAGCTGTTTTTT. As protein: CASSLEYTSLNTGELFF. The full variable domain, in which reference TRBV11-2 and TRBJ2-2 provide the parts outside the CDR3, is EAGVAQSPRYKIIEKRQSVAFWCNPISGHATLYWYQQILGQGPKLLIQFQNNGVVDDSQLPKDRFSAERLKGVDSTLKIQPAKLEDSAVYLCASSLEYTSLNTGELFFGEGSRLTVL.

The sample holds one count of this clonotype. Just one base apart from a much larger clone, this may be a read error. The rearrangement links TRBV30 to TRBJ2-1, with D unclear. Germline V gives CDR1 GTSNPN, CDR2 SVGIG (reference sequence). The V and J ends lost 1 base and 7 bases respectively, with 14 bases between them. CDR3 length: 14 residues. CDR3 sequence reads: CAWSAHSQSNEQFF. CDR3 bases: TGTGCCTGGAGTGCACATTCTCAGTCTAATGAGCAGTTCTTC.

This chain links TRBV27 with TRBJ2-4, with 12 bases lining up with TRBD2. The CDR3 runs 13 residues. With 6 bases clipped from V and 14 bases from J, the junction kept 8 bases outside the gene matches. Per germline, CDR1 MNHEY and CDR2 SMNVEV (reference sequence). In nucleotides, the CDR3 is TGTGCCAGCAGCACCGGGACTAGCGGGCCGGAGTACTTC. This translates into CASSTGTSGPEYF.

In this sample, this clonotype turned up many times. This chain links TRBV6-2 or TRBV6-3 with TRBJ2-3, with TRBD1 matching over 8 bases. The junction had 4 bases not matched to a gene; V was cut back by 2 bases and J by 3 bases. The length of the CDR3 is 15 residues. CDR1 MNHEY and CDR2 SVGEGT come from the germline V gene. The DNA for the CDR3 is TGTGCCAGCAGTTACGTGGGACAGGCAACAGATACGCAGTATTTT. Translating gives CASSYVGQATDTQYF.

This clonotype occurred many times. V is TRBV19 and J is TRBJ2-2, with TRBD1 matching 11 bases. After removal of 8 bases from V and 7 bases from J, the junction contained 3 bases not matched to a gene. Germline loops: CDR1 LNHDA, CDR2 SQIVND (reference sequence). This CDR3 is built from 13 residues. The CDR3 sequence: CASGQGAVGELFF. CDR3 bases: TGTGCCAGTGGACAGGGGGCTGTCGGGGAGCTGTTTTTT.

J is TRBJ2-7 and V is TRBV6-5, with 7 bases fitting TRBD2. CDR1 is MNHEY and CDR2 is SVGAGI in the germline V gene. V was pared by 0 bases and J by 5 bases, with 4 bases of the junction left unmatched. CDR3 size: 14 residues. The CDR3 is CASSYSLGGDEQYF. The CDR3 DNA reads as TGTGCCAGCAGTTACTCGCTGGGAGGGGACGAGCAGTACTTC.

Ten or more counts support this clonotype. This chain uses TRBV6-2 or TRBV6-3 with TRBJ2-7; D call uncertain. Germline CDR1 is MNHEY and CDR2 is SVGEGT. CDR3 size: 11 residues. Trimming cost V 5 bases and J 7 bases, with 9 bases left between them. The CDR3: CASSRTGEQYF. For the CDR3, the DNA is TGTGCCAGCAGTCGAACCGGGGAGCAGTACTTC.

V usage is TRBV4-1 and J usage is TRBJ1-2; the D is unclear. Trimming took off 1 base at V and 8 bases at J, with 17 bases between the two ends. Germline lookup yields CDR1 MGHRA and CDR2 YSYEKL. This CDR3 is built from 15 residues. This CDR3 reads CASSQGTEPFVGYTF. The CDR3 DNA is TGCGCCAGCAGCCAAGGGACTGAGCCTTTCGTAGGCTACACCTTC.

This clonotype was counted only a few times. The rearrangement uses TRBV10-3 and TRBJ2-3, with D perhaps TRBD1 or TRBD2 (5 bases each). The germline CDR1 and CDR2 sequences are ENHRY and SYGVKD. V was shortened by 0 bases and J by 0 bases, with 10 bases between the two germline ends. The CDR3 loop spans 16 amino acids. CDR3 loop: CAISESEGTSTDTQYF. The CDR3 DNA follows: TGTGCCATCAGTGAGTCTGAGGGGACGAGCACAGATACGCAGTATTTT.

V gene TRBV11-2 combines with J gene TRBJ2-3; tentatively, D is TRBD2 (7 bases). Germline values: CDR1 SGHAT, CDR2 FQNNGV. V was pared by 6 bases and J by 1 base, with 23 bases between. The CDR3 has 18 residues. The CDR3 DNA reads TGTGCCAGCAGTCAACTACCGAGGGGGGGCGTCTGCACAGATACGCAGTATTTT. This encodes CASSQLPRGGVCTDTQYF.

In its sample, this clonotype was seen once. Mismatch with germline at one junction end may stem from a read error. V and J are TRBV7-6 and TRBJ2-3; D is uncertain. CDR3 length equals 13 residues. Germline V CDR1 and CDR2: SGHVS, FNYEAQ. The CDR3: CASSLEVTDTPYF. For the CDR3, the DNA is TGTGCCAGCAGCTTAGAGGTTACAGATACGCCGTATTTT.

This clonotype has a handful of counts. The CDR3 ends on some other residue instead of the conserved phenylalanine or tryptophan, so this is likely a read error. J is TRBJ2-7 and V is TRBV30; D tentatively fits TRBD1 or TRBD2 (5 bases each). The germline CDR1 and CDR2 sequences are GTSNPN and SVGIG (reference sequence). Deletions cut 5 bases from V and 2 bases from J, with 13 bases between. This CDR3 region has 13 residues. CDR3 residues: CAWAPPGPYEQYL. The CDR3, as DNA: TGTGCCTGGGCCCCACCGGGACCCTACGAGCAGTACCTC.

This clonotype has only a few counts. The V call is TRBV11-2, the J call TRBJ2-7; TRBD2 is a possible D gene (5 bases). V was shortened by 5 bases and J by 3 bases, with 14 bases between the two germline ends. CDR3 length: 14 amino acids. CDR1 is SGHAT and CDR2 is FQNNGV in the germline V gene. DNA of the CDR3: TGTGCCAGCAGCGGGTGGACGGGAAACTACGAGCAGTACTTC. It yields the protein CASSGWTGNYEQYF.